These 13 T cell receptor beta chains share one sample of origin, sequenced in a study of cytomegalovirus exposure and HLA in healthy donors. PCR was performed using 60 Vbeta and 13 Jbeta primers. Data came from immunoSEQ multiplex PCR; TCRdb stores just in-frame clones and leaves some out. The sample consists of approximately 150,000 clones, approximately 80% of them appearing once. The sequenced sample was PBMCs. These receptors came from a woman aged 18-29 years in good health and CMV-seronegative.

This sequence joins TRBV2 and TRBJ2-7; 7 nucleotides agree with TRBD2. The CDR3 spans 14 residues. J gave up 0 bases and V 7 bases, and 6 bases lay outside the gene matches. Germline V gene data show CDR1 as SNHLY and CDR2 as FYNNEI. The CDR3 region is CASIGLAVSYEQYF. Written as DNA, the CDR3 is TGTGCCAGCATAGGTCTAGCGGTCTCCTACGAGCAGTACTTC.

This clone was found a few times. The gene calls are TRBV5-1 and TRBJ2-7; tentatively, D is TRBD2 (5 bases). Per germline, CDR1 SGHRS and CDR2 YFSETQ. Trimming removed 0 bases from V and 2 bases from J, with 12 bases in between. This CDR3 has 15 amino acids. CDR3 DNA sequence: TGCGCCAGCAGCTTGGGGCGGGCCGTTGCCTACGAGCAGTACTTC. This codes for CASSLGRAVAYEQYF.

V and J are TRBV11-2 and TRBJ2-1; D is uncertain. This CDR3 region has 13 residues. V shed 1 base and J shed 5 bases, with 6 bases lying between them. Per the germline V gene, CDR1 is SGHAT and CDR2 is FQNNGV. This CDR3 is CASSLVADNEQFF. CDR3 nucleotide sequence: TGTGCCAGCAGCTTAGTTGCGGACAATGAGCAGTTCTTC.

V is TRBV7-2 and J is TRBJ1-2; 9 bases align to TRBD1. Looked up from germline, CDR1 is SGHTA and CDR2 is FQGNSA. V lost 4 bases, J lost 4 bases, and 7 bases stayed unmatched. The CDR3 loop spans 15 amino acids. The CDR3, as DNA: TGTGCCAGCAGCTCGAGGGACAGGGACTCCTATGGCTACACCTTC. Amino acid sequence: CASSSRDRDSYGYTF.

This sequence joins TRBV5-1 and TRBJ2-5; 10 nucleotides agree with TRBD1. The J call may be in error: the DNA end matches TRBJ2-7 better. Germline CDR1 and CDR2: SGHRS and YFSETQ. The CDR3 sequence is 16 residues long. This CDR3 is CASSLAFGTGVNEQYF. Here the CDR3 DNA reads TGCGCCAGCAGCTTGGCATTTGGGACAGGGGTCAACGAGCAGTACTTC.

The V gene is TRBV2, the J gene TRBJ2-7; unclear D gene. Trimming pared 7 bases from V and 0 bases from J, leaving 16 bases between. The germline gives CDR1 SNHLY, CDR2 FYNNEI. There are 15 residues in the CDR3. The CDR3 is CASKEARGSSYEQYF. CDR3 nucleotides: TGTGCCAGCAAAGAGGCCAGAGGAAGCTCCTACGAGCAGTACTTC. Filled out from reference TRBV2 and TRBJ2-7, the complete variable domain reads EPEVTQTPSHQVTQMGQEVILRCVPISNHLYFYWYRQILGQKVEFLVSFYNNEISEKSEIFDDQFSVERPDGSNFTLKIRSTKLEDSAMYFCASKEARGSSYEQYFGPGTRLTVT.

This clone was observed a few times. CDR3 protein: CAWAPGLEETQYF. CDR3 nucleotides: TGTGCCTGGGCCCCGGGTTTGGAAGAGACCCAGTACTTC. V usage is TRBV30 and J usage is TRBJ2-5; D is undetermined. The V and J ends lost 5 bases and 3 bases respectively, with 13 bases between them. The CDR3 covers 13 residues. CDR1 is GTSNPN and CDR2 is SVGIG in the germline V gene (reference sequence). Complete variable domain (other parts from reference TRBV30 and TRBJ2-5): SQTIHQWPATLVQPVGSPLSLECTVEGTSNPNLYWYRQAAGRGLQLLFYSVGIGQISSEVPQNLSASRPQDRQFILSSKKLLLSDSGFYLCAWAPGLEETQYFGPGTRLLVL.

V usage is TRBV6-5 and J usage is TRBJ1-2; the D gene is possibly TRBD1 (5 bases). The V gene's germline CDR1 is MNHEY and CDR2 SVGAGI. The length of the CDR3 is 15 residues. V lost 7 bases and J lost 4, with 19 bases in between. CDR3 bases: TGTGCCAGCATTCCACCACGGGGGGGAAGCTATGGCTACACCTTC. Protein sequence: CASIPPRGGSYGYTF.

The chain uses TRBV5-1 and TRBJ2-5; D is perhaps TRBD1 (6 bases). The end of the DNA is better explained by TRBJ2-7, so the J call may be wrong. Looked up from germline, CDR1 is SGHRS and CDR2 is YFSETQ. CDR3 size: 14 residues. For the CDR3, the DNA is TGCGCCAGCAGCTTGGGGACAGCAGCCTACGAGCAGTACTTC. Its protein product is CASSLGTAAYEQYF.

This clone was found a few times. The chain couples TRBV18 to TRBJ1-1, with D uncertain. The CDR3 is made up of 15 amino acids. Germline CDR1 is KGHSH and CDR2 is LQKENI. V was trimmed by 3 bases and J by 5 bases, leaving 16 bases between them. The CDR3 loop is CASSPAGVGWTEAFF. CDR3 nucleotides: TGTGCCAGCTCACCGGCCGGGGTCGGGTGGACTGAAGCTTTCTTT.

The genes are TRBV19 and TRBJ2-6; TRBD1 matches at 9 bases. Germline lookup yields CDR1 LNHDA and CDR2 SQIVND (reference sequence). The length of the CDR3 is 18 residues. The junction had 8 bases not matched to a gene; V was cut back by 4 bases and J by 1 base. CDR3 bases: TGTGCCAGTAGTACGCGGGACAGGGACGGTTCTGGGGCCAACGTCCTGACTTTC. Translating gives CASSTRDRDGSGANVLTF.

This clone was counted between two and nine times. The chain joins TRBV27 to TRBJ2-7; TRBD2 is a possible D gene (5 bases). CDR3 length: 15 residues. V was pared by 0 bases and J by 2 bases, with 11 bases between. Germline V gene sequence: CDR1 MNHEY, CDR2 SMNVEV (reference sequence). This chain's CDR3 is CASSLSRTGTYEQYF. CDR3 coding DNA: TGTGCCAGCAGTTTATCAAGGACGGGAACCTACGAGCAGTACTTC.

This clone was observed a single time. This chain connects TRBV25-1 to TRBJ2-3; 7 bases map to TRBD1. The junction had 11 bases not matched to a gene; V was cut back by 3 bases and J by 2 bases. CDR1 and CDR2 from the germline V gene are MGHDK and SYGVNS. This CDR3 region has 17 residues. CDR3 sequence (DNA): TGTGCCAGCAGTGACATTAGTGCAGGGGGAGTCACAGATACGCAGTATTTT. Amino acid sequence: CASSDISAGGVTDTQYF.